A selection of T cell receptor beta chains follows, all from one sample in a study of T cells in Graves' hyperthyroidism and ophthalmopathy. Via MiXCR, TCRdb re-called the multiplex PCR reads, giving one row per CDR3 protein. The table records approximately 620,000 distinct CDR3 sequences, roughly 16% of them present only once. The sample consisted of blood. Receptors originate from a woman in her 40s with Graves' ophthalmopathy. Each CDR3 is given with its conserved first and last residue. Clone size is not always given. Where it is, it says once, few, many or a class for expanded clones.

-,TRBV14,TRBJ1-2,CASSQLTGLPGYGYTF
-,TRBV27,TRBJ2-3,CASNHGQGGTATVDTQYF
many,TRBV20-1,TRBJ1-5,CSAEALQGNLPQHF
-,TRBV29-1,TRBJ1-2,CSVVSGTVGYTF
many,TRBV5-1,TRBJ2-3,CASSFLPDRADTQYF
-,TRBV10-3,TRBJ2-7,CAASGGSPYEQYF
many,TRBV3-1,TRBJ2-1,CASSQGSGSEFF
-,TRBV2,TRBJ1-6,CASSDRNTLLSYNSPLHF
few,TRBV6-1,TRBJ1-5,CASRGAQGQPQHF
-,TRBV20-1,TRBJ2-7,CSARPGTHEQYF
many,TRBV12-3/TRBV12-4,TRBJ2-2,CASRRGAGELFF
few,TRBV20-1,TRBJ2-2,CSARKDFTNTGELFF
many,TRBV3-1,TRBJ2-5,CASRETGEETQYF
many,TRBV20-1,TRBJ2-1,CSAKTQGYEQFF
-,TRBV7-8,TRBJ2-7,CASSSRGTVWIYEQYF
many,TRBV11-2,TRBJ2-3,CASSSTSGVDTQYF
many,TRBV12-3/TRBV12-4,TRBJ1-2,CASSTTGMYGYTF
few,TRBV4-1,TRBJ2-1,CASSHPLDRSRNEQFF
once,TRBV11-2,TRBJ1-4,CASSLVVWVSQFCEKLFF
few,TRBV28,TRBJ2-7,CAMVPGQGSSYEQYF
-,TRBV5-1,TRBJ2-3,CASSWGQGGMGGTQYF
many,TRBV11-2,TRBJ2-5,CASSLVPSGGQETQYF
once,TRBV7-3,TRBJ1-6,CASPRGEELYNSPLHF
-,TRBV7-3,TRBJ2-2,CASSPSAGNTGELFF
many,TRBV7-9,TRBJ2-5,CASSLTAGEREQYF
few,TRBV5-5,TRBJ2-3,CASSLFAGLGTDTQYF
many,TRBV6-2/TRBV6-3,TRBJ2-6,CASSDQVSGANVLTF
-,TRBV19,TRBJ2-7,CASSMAGGPYEQYF
-,TRBV20-1,TRBJ2-7,CSARDRSGGGYEQYF
many,TRBV2,TRBJ1-5,CASSEDSYSNQPQHF
-,TRBV28,TRBJ2-3,CASYRGPGSSTDTQYF
-,TRBV28,TRBJ1-5,CASRGRDRAGNQPQHF
-,TRBV11-1,TRBJ2-2,CASSGPGLAGQTGELFF
many,TRBV7-2,TRBJ1-4,CASSLARVDEKLFF
few,TRBV28,TRBJ2-2,CASSAQGAGKLFF
many,TRBV27,TRBJ1-1,CASSLKPFRGTEAFF
few,TRBV7-2,TRBJ1-5,CASSPRGTPQDQPQHF
-,TRBV7-9,TRBJ2-1,CASSLTTSGYNEQFF
many,TRBV28,TRBJ1-4,CASSLRQYFNEKLFF
many,TRBV20-1,TRBJ2-1,CSAREFRLMNEQFF
-,TRBV30,TRBJ2-1,CAWTLLGQKFF
-,TRBV7-8,TRBJ1-1,CASSLALPGDAEAFF
-,TRBV10-3,TRBJ1-1,CAISESETEAFF